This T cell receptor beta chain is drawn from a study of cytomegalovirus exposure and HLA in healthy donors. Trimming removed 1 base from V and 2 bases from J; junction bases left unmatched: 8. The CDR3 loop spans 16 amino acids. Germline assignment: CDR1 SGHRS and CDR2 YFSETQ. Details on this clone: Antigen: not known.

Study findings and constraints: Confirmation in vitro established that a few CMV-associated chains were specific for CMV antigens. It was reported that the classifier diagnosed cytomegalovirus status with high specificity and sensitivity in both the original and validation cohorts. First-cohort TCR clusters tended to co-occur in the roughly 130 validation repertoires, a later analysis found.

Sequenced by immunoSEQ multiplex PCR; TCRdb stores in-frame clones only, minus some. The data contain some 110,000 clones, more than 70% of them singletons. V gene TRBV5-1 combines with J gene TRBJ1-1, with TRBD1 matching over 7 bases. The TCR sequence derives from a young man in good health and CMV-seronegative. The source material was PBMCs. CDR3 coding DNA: TGCGCCAGCAGCTTGATCCCGGACAGGTCCAACACTGAAGCTTTCTTT. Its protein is CASSLIPDRSNTEAFF. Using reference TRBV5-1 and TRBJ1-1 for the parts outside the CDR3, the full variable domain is KAGVTQTPRYLIKTRGQQVTLSCSPISGHRSVSWYQQTPGQGLQFLFEYFSETQRNKGNFPGRFSGRQFSNSRSEMNVSTLELGDSALYLCASSLIPDRSNTEAFFGQGTRLTVV.